These T cell receptor beta chains were read from a single sample in a study of CD8+CD57+ T cells in acquired aplastic anemia. MiXCR, run by TCRdb on the reads, gives a single entry per CDR3 protein. Of approximately 170,000 distinct CDR3 sequences listed, about half are singletons. Input material: sorted CD4+, CD8+, or CD8+CD57+ T cells (not recorded which) from PBMCs. The receptors were gathered from a human donor with aplastic anemia. Each CDR3 is given with its conserved first and last residue. D genes are given only for firm matches. Only some rows state a clone size, as once, few, many or a class for expanded clones.

many	TRBV10-3	-	TRBJ1-3	TGTGCCATCAGTGAGACGGGTATGGGTGGAAACACCATATATTTT	CAISETGMGGNTIYF
many	TRBV7-9	-	TRBJ2-3	TGTGCCAGCAGCTTAGCTGCAGGCATAATAGATACGCAGTATTTT	CASSLAAGIIDTQYF
few	TRBV29-1	TRBD1	TRBJ2-7	TGCAGCGTCGCCGGGACAGGGAATTCCTACGAGCAGTACTTC	CSVAGTGNSYEQYF
many	TRBV5-4	-	TRBJ1-2	TGTGCCAGCAGCGCAAGGACGATCTATGGCTACACCTTC	CASSARTIYGYTF
-	TRBV7-2	-	TRBJ2-2	TGTGCCAGCAGCTCTCAGCGGGAGCTGTTTTTT	CASSSQRELFF
many	TRBV2	-	TRBJ2-5	TGTGCCACCTCCCGTGGGCGCGAAGAGACCCAGTACTTC	CATSRGREETQYF
-	TRBV7-2	-	TRBJ1-5	TGTGCCAGCAGCTTGTACACCAATCAGCCCCAGCATTTT	CASSLYTNQPQHF
many	TRBV6-1	TRBD1	TRBJ2-3	TGTGCCAGCAGTCCCGGGACAGGGCTCGGTGCGGATACGCAGTATTTT	CASSPGTGLGADTQYF
-	TRBV25-1	TRBD2	TRBJ2-3	TGTGCCAGCAGCGTAGCCAGCGGGGGCCGCAGTGAGCAGTATTTT	CASSVASGGRSEQYF
many	TRBV5-1	TRBD2	TRBJ2-5	TGCGCCAGCAGCTTGGGAAGGGGACTAGCCGAAGAGACCCAGTACTTC	CASSLGRGLAEETQYF
-	TRBV3-1	-	TRBJ1-2	TGTGCCAGCAGCCAAAATAGTAGGGGACCATACACCTTC	CASSQNSRGPYTF
few	TRBV4-3	-	TRBJ1-4	TGCGCCAGCAGCCAAGCCCAGGGCACTCGTGAAAAACTGTTTTTT	CASSQAQGTREKLFF
-	TRBV15	TRBD1	TRBJ1-2	TGTGCCACCAGCCCCGAAGGGGGCTCTTATGGCTACACCTTC	CATSPEGGSYGYTF
many	TRBV7-3	TRBD1	TRBJ2-3	TGTGCCAGCAGCTTAACACCCCTGGGACAGGAGCGCACAGATACGCAGTATTTT	CASSLTPLGQERTDTQYF
many	TRBV7-2	-	TRBJ2-3	TGTGCCAGCAGCTTAGGACAGAGGGGGGGTACGCAGTATTTT	CASSLGQRGGTQYF
many	TRBV6-1	TRBD1	TRBJ2-7	TGTGCCAGCAATGGATCAGGGGGCGATCCCTACGAGCAGTACTTC	CASNGSGGDPYEQYF
-	TRBV29-1	-	TRBJ2-7	TGCAGCGTTAAATTGACTCAAACCTACGAGCAGTACTTC	CSVKLTQTYEQYF
-	TRBV20-1	-	TRBJ2-5	TGCAGTGCTAGAGCGGGACGCCGTGGAGAGACCCAGTACTTC	CSARAGRRGETQYF
many	TRBV12-5	-	TRBJ2-4	TGTGCTAGTGGTTTGGTTGGATCTCTTCAGTACTTC	CASGLVGSLQYF
many	TRBV5-5	-	TRBJ2-5	TGTGCCAGCAGCCCCCTGGGGCAAGAGACCCAGTACTTC	CASSPLGQETQYF
-	TRBV2	TRBD1	TRBJ1-1	TGTGCCAGCAGGCCGGGACAGGGGGCGAGGTCTTTCTTT	CASRPGQGARSFF
many	TRBV19	-	TRBJ1-1	TGTGCCAGTAGTACTCGGCCGGGAGGGGGGAACACTGAAGCTTTCTTT	CASSTRPGGGNTEAFF
many	TRBV4-3	-	TRBJ1-3	TGCGCCAGCAGCCCGGGACATGGCTCTGGAAACACCATATATTTT	CASSPGHGSGNTIYF
-	TRBV20-1	-	TRBJ2-7	TGCAGTGCAGTCGAGGATATAGCCTACGAGCAGTACTTC	CSAVEDIAYEQYF
-	TRBV10-3	TRBD1	TRBJ2-7	TGTGCCATCAGTGAGCCAGGACAGGGGCTAAGAATCCACGAGCAGTACTTC	CAISEPGQGLRIHEQYF
-	TRBV5-4	TRBD2	TRBJ2-3	TGTGCCAGCAGCTTTAGCGGGGGCCGCACAGATACGCAGTATTTT	CASSFSGGRTDTQYF
many	TRBV9	TRBD2	TRBJ2-5	TGTGCCAGCAGCGAGGGACTAGCGGGAGGGCCGGAGGAGACCCAGTACTTC	CASSEGLAGGPEETQYF
many	TRBV3-1	-	TRBJ1-5	TGTGCCAGCAGCCCAGACCGCAATCAGCCCCAGCATTTT	CASSPDRNQPQHF
few	TRBV7-7	TRBD2	TRBJ2-1	TGTGCCAGCAGCCAAGAACTAGCGGGGTACAATGGGCAGTTCTTC	CASSQELAGYNGQFF
few	TRBV2	TRBD2	TRBJ2-5	TGTGCCAGCAGATACACTCTAGCGGACCAAGAGACCCAGTACTTC	CASRYTLADQETQYF
-	TRBV19	TRBD1	TRBJ1-5	TGTGCCAGTAGTACCGGACAGGGGGCGAATCAGCCCCAGCATTTT	CASSTGQGANQPQHF
many	TRBV5-1	TRBD2	TRBJ2-3	TGCGCCAGCAGCTTGAAGAGCGGGGGTGCAGATACGCAGTATTTT	CASSLKSGGADTQYF
-	TRBV24-1	-	TRBJ2-7	TGTGCCACCAGTTGGAACCGGGACGGAGACTACGAGCAGTACTTC	CATSWNRDGDYEQYF
many	TRBV20-1	-	TRBJ1-6	TGCAGTGCCGCATCTCTTCTGCCGGATTCACCCCTCCACTTT	CSAASLLPDSPLHF
-	TRBV9	-	TRBJ2-7	TGTGCCAGCAGCGTGGGGGCTGGGGAGCAGTACTTC	CASSVGAGEQYF
-	TRBV10-3	-	TRBJ1-1	TGTGCCATCAGTGGAAAGGGAGGAGAAACTGAAGCTTTCTTT	CAISGKGGETEAFF
-	TRBV11-2	-	TRBJ2-3	TGTGCCAGCAGCGGTGTCCTAGGGGGGGGGCAAGGTGGAGATACGCAGTATTTT	CASSGVLGGGQGGDTQYF
-	TRBV4-2	TRBD1	TRBJ1-4	TGTGCCAGCAGCCCTGAAGGGACAGGGTCGTCAGCTAATGAAAAACTGTTTTTT	CASSPEGTGSSANEKLFF
-	TRBV2	-	TRBJ1-1	TGTGCCAGCAGCACCCGCTTGGTTGAAGCTTTCTTT	CASSTRLVEAFF
many	TRBV20-1	-	TRBJ2-5	TGCAGTGCTAGTCGGCAGGAGGGGACCCAGTACTTC	CSASRQEGTQYF
-	TRBV10-3	-	TRBJ2-5	TGTGCCATCAGTGAAGGGGTTTGGTCGGGGGCTTACCAAGAGACCCAGTACTTC	CAISEGVWSGAYQETQYF